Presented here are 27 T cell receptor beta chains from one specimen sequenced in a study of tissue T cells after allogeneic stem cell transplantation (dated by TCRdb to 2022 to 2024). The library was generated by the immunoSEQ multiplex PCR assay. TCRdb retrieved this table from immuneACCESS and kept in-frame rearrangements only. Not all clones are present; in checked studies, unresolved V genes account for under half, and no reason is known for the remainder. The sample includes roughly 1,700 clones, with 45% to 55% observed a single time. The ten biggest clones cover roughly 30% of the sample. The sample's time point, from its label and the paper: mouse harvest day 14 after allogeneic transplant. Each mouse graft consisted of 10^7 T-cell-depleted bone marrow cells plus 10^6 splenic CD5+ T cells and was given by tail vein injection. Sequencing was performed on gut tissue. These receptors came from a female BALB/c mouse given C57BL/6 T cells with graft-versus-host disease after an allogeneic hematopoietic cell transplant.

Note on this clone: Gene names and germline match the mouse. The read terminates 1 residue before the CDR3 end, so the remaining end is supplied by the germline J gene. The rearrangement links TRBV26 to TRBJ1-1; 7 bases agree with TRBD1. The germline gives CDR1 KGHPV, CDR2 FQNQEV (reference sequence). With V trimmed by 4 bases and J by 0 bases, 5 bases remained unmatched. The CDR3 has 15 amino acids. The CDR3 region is CASSPHRGANTEVFF. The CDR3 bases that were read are TGTGCCAGCAGTCCCCACAGGGGTGCAAACACAGAAGTCTTC.

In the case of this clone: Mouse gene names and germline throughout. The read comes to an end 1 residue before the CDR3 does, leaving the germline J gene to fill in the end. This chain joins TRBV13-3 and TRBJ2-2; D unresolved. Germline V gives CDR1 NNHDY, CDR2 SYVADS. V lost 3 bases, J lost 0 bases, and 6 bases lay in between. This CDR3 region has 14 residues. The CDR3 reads CASSATANTGQLYF. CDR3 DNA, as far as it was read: TGTGCCAGCAGTGCCACAGCAAACACCGGGCAGCTCTAC.

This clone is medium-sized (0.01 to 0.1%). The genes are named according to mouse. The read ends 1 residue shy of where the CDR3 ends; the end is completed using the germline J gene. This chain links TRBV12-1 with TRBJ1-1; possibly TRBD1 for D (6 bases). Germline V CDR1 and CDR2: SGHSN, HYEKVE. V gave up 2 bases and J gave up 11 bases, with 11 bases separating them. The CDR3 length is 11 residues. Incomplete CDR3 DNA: TGTGCCAGCTCTCGCGGGAGGGGGGTCTTC. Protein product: CASSRGRGVF. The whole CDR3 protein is CASSRGRGVFF.

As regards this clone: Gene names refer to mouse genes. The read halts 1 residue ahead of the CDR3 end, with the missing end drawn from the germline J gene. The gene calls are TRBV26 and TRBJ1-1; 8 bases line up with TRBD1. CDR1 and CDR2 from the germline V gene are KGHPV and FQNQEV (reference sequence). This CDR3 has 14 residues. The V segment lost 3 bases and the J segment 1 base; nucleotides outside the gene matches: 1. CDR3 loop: CASSLDRGNTEVFF. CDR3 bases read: TGTGCCAGCAGTCTAGACAGGGGAAACACAGAAGTCTTC.

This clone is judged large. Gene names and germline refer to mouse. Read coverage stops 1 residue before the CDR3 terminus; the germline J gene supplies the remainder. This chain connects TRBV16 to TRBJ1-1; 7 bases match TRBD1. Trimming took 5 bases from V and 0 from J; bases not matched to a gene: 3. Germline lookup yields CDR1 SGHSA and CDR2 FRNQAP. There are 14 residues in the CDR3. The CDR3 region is CASSEGTANTEVFF. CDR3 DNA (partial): TGTGCAAGCAGCGAAGGGACAGCAAACACAGAAGTCTTC.

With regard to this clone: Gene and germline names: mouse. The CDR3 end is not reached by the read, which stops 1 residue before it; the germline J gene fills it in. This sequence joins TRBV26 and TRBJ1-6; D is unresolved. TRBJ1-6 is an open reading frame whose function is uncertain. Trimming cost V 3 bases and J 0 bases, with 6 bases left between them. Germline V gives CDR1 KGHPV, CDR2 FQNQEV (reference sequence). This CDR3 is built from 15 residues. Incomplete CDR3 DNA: TGTGCCAGCAGTCTCGACAATTCCTATAATTCGCCCCTCTAC. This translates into CASSLDNSYNSPLY. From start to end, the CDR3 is CASSLDNSYNSPLYF.

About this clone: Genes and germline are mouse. CDR3 protein: CASGGDWGGENTLYF. The sequenced part of the CDR3 DNA is TGTGCCAGCGGTGGGGACTGGGGGGGGGAAAACACCTTGTAC. This chain connects TRBV13-2 to TRBJ2-4; 13 nucleotides align to TRBD2. The CDR3 extends 1 residue past the end of the read, so its final part is completed from the germline J gene. The J segment lost 4 bases and the V segment lost 3 bases, leaving 2 bases of the junction unmatched. Germline CDR1 is NNHNN and CDR2 is SYGAGS (reference sequence). This CDR3 spans 15 amino acids.

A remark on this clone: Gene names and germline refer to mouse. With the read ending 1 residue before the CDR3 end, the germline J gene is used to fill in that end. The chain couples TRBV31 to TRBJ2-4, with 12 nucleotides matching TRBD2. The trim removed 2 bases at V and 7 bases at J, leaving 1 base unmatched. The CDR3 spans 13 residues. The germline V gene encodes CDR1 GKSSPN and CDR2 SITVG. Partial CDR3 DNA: TGTGCCTGGAGTTGGACTGGGGGGGACACCTTGTAC. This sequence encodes CAWSWTGGDTLY. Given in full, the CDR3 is CAWSWTGGDTLYF.

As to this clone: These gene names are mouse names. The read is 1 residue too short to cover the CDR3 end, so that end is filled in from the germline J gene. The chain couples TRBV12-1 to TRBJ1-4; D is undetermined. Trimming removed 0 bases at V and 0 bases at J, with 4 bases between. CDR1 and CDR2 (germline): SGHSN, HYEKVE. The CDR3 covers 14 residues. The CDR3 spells CASSLGVSNERLFF. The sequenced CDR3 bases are TGTGCCAGCTCTCTCGGGGTTTCCAACGAAAGATTATTT.

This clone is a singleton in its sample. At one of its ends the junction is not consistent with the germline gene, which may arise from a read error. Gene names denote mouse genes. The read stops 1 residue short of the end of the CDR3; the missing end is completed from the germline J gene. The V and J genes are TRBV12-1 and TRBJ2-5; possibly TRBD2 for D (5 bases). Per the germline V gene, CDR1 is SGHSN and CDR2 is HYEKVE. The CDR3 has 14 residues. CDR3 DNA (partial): TGTCCCAGCTCTCTCGATGGGGTCTCCTATGACCAGTAC. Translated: CPSSLDGVSYDQY. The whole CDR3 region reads CPSSLDGVSYDQYF.

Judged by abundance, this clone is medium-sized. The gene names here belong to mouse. The CDR3 is CASSPDNSGNTLYF. The sequenced part of the CDR3 DNA is TGTGCTAGCAGTCCAGACAATTCTGGAAATACGCTCTAT. The rearrangement links TRBV29 to TRBJ1-3; no definite D call. The CDR3 end lies 1 residue beyond the end of the read and is filled in from the germline J gene. Germline CDR1 MSHET, CDR2 SYDVDS. This CDR3 has 14 residues. V was pared by 5 bases and J by 0 bases, with 8 bases between.

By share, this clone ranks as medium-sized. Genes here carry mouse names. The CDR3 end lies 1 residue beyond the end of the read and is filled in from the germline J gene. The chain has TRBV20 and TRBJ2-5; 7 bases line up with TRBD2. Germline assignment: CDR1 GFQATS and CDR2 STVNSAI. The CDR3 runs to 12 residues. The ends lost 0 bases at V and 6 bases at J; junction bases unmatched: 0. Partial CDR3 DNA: TGTGGTGCTAGGGACTGGGGGGACACCCAGTAC. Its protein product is CGARDWGDTQY. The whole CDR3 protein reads CGARDWGDTQYF.

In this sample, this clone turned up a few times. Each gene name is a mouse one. CDR3: CASSQDPGPDTEVFF. The DNA read from the CDR3 is TGTGCCAGCAGCCAAGACCCAGGGCCGGACACAGAAGTCTTC. This sequence joins TRBV2 and TRBJ1-1; possibly TRBD1 for D (5 bases). The DNA ends 1 residue before the CDR3 does, and the rest of the CDR3 is filled in from the germline J gene. V was pared by 0 bases and J by 3 bases, with 11 bases between. CDR1 and CDR2 (germline): LGHNA, YSYQKL. This CDR3 contains 15 residues.

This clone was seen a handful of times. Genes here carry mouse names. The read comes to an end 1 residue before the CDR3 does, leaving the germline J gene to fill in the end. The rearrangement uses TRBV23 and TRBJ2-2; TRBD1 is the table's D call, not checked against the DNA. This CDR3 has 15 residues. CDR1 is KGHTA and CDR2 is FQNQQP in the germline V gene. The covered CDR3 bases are TGCTCCAGCAGTCGGCAGGGGGCAAACACCGGGCAGCTCTAC. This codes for CSSSRQGANTGQLY. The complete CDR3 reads CSSSRQGANTGQLYF.

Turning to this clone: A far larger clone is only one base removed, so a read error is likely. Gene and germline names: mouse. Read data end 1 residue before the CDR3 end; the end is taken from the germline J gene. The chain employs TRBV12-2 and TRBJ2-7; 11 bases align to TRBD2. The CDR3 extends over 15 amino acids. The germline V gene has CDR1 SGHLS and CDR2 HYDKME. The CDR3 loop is CSSSPDWGASNEQYF. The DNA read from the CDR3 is TGTTCCAGCTCGCCGGACTGGGGGGCTTCCAATGAACAGTAC.

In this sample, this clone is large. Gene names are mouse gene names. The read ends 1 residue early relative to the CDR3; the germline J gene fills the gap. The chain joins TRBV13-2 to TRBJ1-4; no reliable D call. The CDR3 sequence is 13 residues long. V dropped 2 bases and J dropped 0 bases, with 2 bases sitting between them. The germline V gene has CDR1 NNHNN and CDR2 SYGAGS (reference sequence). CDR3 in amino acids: CASGDLSNERLFF. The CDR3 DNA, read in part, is TGTGCCAGCGGTGACCTTTCCAACGAAAGATTATTT.

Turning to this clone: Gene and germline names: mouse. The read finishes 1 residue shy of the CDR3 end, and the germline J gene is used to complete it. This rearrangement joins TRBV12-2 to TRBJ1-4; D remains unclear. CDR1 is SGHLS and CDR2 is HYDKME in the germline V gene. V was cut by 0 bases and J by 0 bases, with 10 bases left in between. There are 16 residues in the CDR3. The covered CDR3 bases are TGTGCCAGCTCTCTCGACCCAGCCATTTCCAACGAAAGATTATTT. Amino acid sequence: CASSLDPAISNERLF. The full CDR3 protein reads CASSLDPAISNERLFF.

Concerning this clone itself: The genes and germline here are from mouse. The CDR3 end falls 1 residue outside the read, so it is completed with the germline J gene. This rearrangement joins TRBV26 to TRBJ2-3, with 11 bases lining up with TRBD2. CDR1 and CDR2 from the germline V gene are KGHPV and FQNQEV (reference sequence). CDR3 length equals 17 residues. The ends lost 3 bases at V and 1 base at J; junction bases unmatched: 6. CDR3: CASSLNWGGAGAETLYF. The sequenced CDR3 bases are TGTGCCAGCAGTCTTAACTGGGGGGGCGCGGGTGCAGAAACGCTGTAT.

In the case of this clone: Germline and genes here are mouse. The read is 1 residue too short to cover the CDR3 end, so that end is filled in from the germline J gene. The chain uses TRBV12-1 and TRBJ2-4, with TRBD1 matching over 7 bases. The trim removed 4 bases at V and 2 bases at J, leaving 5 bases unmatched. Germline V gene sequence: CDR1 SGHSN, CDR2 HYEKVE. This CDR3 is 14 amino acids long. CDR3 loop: CASSRQGSQNTLYF. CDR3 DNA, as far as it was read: TGTGCCAGCTCCCGACAGGGATCTCAAAACACCTTGTAC. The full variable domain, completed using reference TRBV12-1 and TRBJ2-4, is DSGVVQSPRHIIKEKGGRSVLTCIPISGHSNVVWYQQTLGKELKFLIQHYEKVERDKGFLPSRFSVQQFDDYHSEMNMSALELEDSAMYFCASSRQGSQNTLYFGAGTRLSVL.

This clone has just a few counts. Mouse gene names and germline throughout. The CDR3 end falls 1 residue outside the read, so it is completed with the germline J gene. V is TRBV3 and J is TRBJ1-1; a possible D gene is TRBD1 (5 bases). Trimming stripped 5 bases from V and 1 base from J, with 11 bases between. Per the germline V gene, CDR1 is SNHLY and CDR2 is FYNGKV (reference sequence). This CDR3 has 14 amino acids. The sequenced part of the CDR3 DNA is TGTGCCAGCAGCCTCCTAGACAGAAACACAGAAGTCTTC. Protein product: CASSLLDRNTEVF. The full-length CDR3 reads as CASSLLDRNTEVFF.

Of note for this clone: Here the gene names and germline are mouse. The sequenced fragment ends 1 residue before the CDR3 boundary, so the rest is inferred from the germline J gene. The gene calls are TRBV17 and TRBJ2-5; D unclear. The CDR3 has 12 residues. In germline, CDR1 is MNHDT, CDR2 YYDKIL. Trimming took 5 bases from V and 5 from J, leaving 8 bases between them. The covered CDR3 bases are TGTGCTAGCAGTTTGGGTGGAGACACCCAGTAC. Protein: CASSLGGDTQY. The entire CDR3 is CASSLGGDTQYF. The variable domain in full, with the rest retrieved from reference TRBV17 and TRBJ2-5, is DTTVKQNPRYKLARVGKPVNLICSQTMNHDTMYWYQKKPNQAPKLLLFYYDKILNREADTFEKFQSSRPNNSFCSLYIGSAGLEYSAMYLCASSLGGDTQYFGPGTRLLVL.

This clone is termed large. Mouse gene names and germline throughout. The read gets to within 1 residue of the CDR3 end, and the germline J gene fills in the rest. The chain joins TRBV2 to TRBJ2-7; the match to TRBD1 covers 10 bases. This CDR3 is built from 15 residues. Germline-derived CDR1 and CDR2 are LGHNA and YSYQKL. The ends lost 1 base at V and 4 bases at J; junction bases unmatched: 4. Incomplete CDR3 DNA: TGTGCCAGCAGCCAAGGACAGGGGGCCCCTTATGAACAGTAC. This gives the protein CASSQGQGAPYEQY. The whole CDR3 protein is CASSQGQGAPYEQYF.

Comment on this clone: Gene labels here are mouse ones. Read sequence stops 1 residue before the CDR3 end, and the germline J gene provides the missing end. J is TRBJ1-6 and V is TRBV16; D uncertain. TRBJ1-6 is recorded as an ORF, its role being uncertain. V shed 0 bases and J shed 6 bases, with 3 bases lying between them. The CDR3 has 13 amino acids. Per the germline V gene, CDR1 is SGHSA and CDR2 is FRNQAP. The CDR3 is CASSLDGNSPLYF. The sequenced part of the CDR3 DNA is TGTGCAAGCAGCTTAGATGGTAATTCGCCCCTCTAC.

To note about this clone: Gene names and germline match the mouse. Partial CDR3 DNA: TGTGCCAGCAGTTCCAGGGAAAACACCTTGTAC. This encodes CASSSRENTLY. The full CDR3 sequence reads CASSSRENTLYF. This chain connects TRBV26 to TRBJ2-4; D possibly corresponds to TRBD1 (5 bases). The read gets to within 1 residue of the CDR3 end, and the germline J gene fills in the rest. Germline V lookup: CDR1 KGHPV, CDR2 FQNQEV (reference sequence). This CDR3 has 12 residues. Trimming removed 5 bases from V and 4 bases from J, with 7 bases in between.

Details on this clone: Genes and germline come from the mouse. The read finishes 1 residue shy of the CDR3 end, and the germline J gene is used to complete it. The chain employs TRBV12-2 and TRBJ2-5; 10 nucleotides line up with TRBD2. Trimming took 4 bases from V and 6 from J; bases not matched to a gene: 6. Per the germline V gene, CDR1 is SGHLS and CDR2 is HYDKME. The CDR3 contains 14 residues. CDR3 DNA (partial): TGTGCCAGCTCCCTCTGGGGGGGCGCCGACACCCAGTAC. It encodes CASSLWGGADTQY. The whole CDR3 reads CASSLWGGADTQYF.

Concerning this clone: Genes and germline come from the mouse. Partial CDR3 DNA: TGTGCCAGCAGCTTACCCGGGACTGGCTATGAACAGTAC. It codes for CASSLPGTGYEQY. The whole CDR3 is CASSLPGTGYEQYF. The chain employs TRBV3 and TRBJ2-7, with 8 bases matching TRBD2. The read terminates 1 residue ahead of where the CDR3 ends, so the germline J gene completes it. With V trimmed by 2 bases and J by 3 bases, 3 bases remained unmatched. The CDR3 is 14 residues long. Germline V gives CDR1 SNHLY, CDR2 FYNGKV (reference sequence).

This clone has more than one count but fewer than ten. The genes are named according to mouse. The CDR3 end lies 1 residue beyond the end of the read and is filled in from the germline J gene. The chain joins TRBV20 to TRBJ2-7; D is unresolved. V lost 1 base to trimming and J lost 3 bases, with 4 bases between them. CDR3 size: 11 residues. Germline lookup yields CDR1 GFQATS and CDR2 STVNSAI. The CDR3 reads CGARGSYEQYF. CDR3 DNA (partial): TGTGGTGCTAGGGGCAGCTATGAACAGTAC. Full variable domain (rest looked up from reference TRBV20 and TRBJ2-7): GALVYQYPRRTICKSGTSMRMECQAVGFQATSVAWYRQSPQKTFELIALSTVNSAIKYEQNFTQEKFPISHPNLSFSSMTVLNAYLEDRGLYLCGARGSYEQYFGPGTRLTVL.